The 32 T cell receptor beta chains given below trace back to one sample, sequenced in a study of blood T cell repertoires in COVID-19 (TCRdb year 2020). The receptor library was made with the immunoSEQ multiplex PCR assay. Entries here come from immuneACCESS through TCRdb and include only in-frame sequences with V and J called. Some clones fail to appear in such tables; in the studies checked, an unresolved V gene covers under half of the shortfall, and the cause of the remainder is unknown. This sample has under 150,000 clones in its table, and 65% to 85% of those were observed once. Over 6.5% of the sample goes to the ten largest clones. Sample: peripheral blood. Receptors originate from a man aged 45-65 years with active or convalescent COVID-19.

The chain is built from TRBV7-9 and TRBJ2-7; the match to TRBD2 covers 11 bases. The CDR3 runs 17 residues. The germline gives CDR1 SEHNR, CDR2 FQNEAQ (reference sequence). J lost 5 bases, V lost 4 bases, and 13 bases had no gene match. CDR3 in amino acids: CASSSPRFELAGDEQYF. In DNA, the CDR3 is TGTGCCAGCAGCTCCCCAAGATTTGAACTAGCGGGAGACGAGCAGTACTTC.

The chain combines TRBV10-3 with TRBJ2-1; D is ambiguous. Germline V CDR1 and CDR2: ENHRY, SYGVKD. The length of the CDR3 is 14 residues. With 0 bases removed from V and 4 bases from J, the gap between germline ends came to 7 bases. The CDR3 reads CAISESETYNEQFF. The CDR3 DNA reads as TGTGCCATCAGTGAGTCAGAGACTTACAATGAGCAGTTCTTC.

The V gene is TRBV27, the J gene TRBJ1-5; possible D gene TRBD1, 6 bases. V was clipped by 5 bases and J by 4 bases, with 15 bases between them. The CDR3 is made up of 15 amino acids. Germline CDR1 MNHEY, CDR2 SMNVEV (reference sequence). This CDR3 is CASSPRQVRNQPQHF. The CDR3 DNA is TGTGCCAGCAGTCCGCGACAGGTACGAAATCAGCCCCAGCATTTT.

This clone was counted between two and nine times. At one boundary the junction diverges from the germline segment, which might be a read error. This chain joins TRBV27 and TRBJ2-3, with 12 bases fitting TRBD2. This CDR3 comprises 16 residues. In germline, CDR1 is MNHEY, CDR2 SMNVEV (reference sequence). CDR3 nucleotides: TGTGCCAGCACCAAAACGACTAGCGGGAGCAGAGATACGCAGTATTTT. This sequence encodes CASTKTTSGSRDTQYF.

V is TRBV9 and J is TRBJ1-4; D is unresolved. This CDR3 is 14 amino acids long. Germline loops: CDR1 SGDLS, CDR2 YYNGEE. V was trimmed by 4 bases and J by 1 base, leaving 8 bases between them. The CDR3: CASSRELTNEKLFF. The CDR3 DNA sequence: TGTGCCAGCAGCCGGGAGTTAACTAATGAAAAACTGTTTTTT.

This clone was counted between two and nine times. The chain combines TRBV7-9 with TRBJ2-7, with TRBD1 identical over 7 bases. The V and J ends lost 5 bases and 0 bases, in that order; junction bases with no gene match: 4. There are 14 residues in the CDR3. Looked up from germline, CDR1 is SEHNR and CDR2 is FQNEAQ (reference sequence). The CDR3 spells CASSTTGASYEQYF. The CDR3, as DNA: TGTGCCAGCAGCACAACAGGGGCCTCCTACGAGCAGTACTTC.

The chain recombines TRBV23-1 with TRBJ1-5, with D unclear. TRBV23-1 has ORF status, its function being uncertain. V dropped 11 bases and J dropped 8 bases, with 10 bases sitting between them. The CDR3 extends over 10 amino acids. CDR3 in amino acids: CAYKKKPQHF. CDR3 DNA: TGCGCCTACAAAAAAAAGCCCCAGCATTTT.

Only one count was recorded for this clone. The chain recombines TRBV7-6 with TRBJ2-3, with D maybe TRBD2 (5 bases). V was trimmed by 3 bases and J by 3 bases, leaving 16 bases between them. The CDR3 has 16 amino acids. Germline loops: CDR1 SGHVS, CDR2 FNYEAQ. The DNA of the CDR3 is TGTGCCAGCAGCTTTGGGGTAGCGCGAGAAACAGATACGCAGTATTTT. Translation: CASSFGVARETDTQYF.

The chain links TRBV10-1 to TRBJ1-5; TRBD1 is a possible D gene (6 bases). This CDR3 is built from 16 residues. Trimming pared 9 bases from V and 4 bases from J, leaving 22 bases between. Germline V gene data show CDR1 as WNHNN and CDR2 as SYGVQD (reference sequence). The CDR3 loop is CASSSSKGTKNQPQHF. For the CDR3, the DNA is TGCGCCAGTTCTTCCTCCAAGGGGACAAAGAATCAGCCCCAGCATTTT.

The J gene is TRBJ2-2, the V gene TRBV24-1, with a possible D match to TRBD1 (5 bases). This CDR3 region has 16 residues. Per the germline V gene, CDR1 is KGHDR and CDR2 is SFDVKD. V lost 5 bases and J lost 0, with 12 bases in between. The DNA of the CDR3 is TGTGCCACCAGTGGCCTCGAAGGGGCGAACACCGGGGAGCTGTTTTTT. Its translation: CATSGLEGANTGELFF.

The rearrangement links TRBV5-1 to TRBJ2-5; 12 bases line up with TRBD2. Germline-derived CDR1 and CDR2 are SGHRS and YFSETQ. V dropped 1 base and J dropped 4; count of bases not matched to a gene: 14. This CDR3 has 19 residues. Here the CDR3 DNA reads TGCGCCAGCAGCTTGAGGGCGGCCTTCACTAGCGGGAGGAGAGAGACCCAGTACTTC. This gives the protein CASSLRAAFTSGRRETQYF.

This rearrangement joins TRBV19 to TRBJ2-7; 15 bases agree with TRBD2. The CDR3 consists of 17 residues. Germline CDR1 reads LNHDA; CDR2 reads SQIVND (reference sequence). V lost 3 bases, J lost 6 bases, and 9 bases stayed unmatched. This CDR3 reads CASSMGLAGGNGFEQYF. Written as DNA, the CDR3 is TGTGCCAGTAGTATGGGACTAGCGGGAGGCAATGGGTTCGAGCAGTACTTC.

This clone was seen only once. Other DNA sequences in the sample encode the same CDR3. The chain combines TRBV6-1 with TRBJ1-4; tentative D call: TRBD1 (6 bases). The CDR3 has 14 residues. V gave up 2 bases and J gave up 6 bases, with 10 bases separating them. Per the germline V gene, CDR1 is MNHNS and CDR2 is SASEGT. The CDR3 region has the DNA TGTGCCAGCAGTGAACGGGGGGCTGATGAAAAACTGTTTTTT. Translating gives CASSERGADEKLFF.

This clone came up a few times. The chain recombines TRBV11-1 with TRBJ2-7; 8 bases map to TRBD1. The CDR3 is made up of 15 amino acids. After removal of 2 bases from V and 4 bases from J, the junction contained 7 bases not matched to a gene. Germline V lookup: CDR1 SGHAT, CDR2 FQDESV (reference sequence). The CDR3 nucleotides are TGTGCCAGCAGCTTACCGGGACAGGCTATTTACGAGCAGTACTTC. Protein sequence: CASSLPGQAIYEQYF. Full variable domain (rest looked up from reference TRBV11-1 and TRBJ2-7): EAEVAQSPRYKITEKSQAVAFWCDPISGHATLYWYRQILGQGPELLVQFQDESVVDDSQLPKDRFSAERLKGVDSTLKIQPAELGDSAMYLCASSLPGQAIYEQYFGPGTRLTVT.

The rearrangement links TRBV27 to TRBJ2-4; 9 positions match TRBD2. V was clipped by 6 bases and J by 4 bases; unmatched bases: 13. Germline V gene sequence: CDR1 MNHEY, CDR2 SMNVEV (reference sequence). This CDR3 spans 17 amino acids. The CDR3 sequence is CASRAGASGIWKNIQYF. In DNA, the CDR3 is TGTGCCAGCAGGGCGGGTGCTAGCGGGATCTGGAAAAACATTCAGTACTTC.

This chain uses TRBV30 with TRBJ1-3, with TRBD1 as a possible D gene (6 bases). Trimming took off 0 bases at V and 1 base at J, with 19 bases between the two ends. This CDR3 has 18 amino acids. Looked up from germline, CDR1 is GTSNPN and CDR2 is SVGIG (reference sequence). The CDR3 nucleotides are TGTGCCTGGAGTGTACAGGGTGGGGTTATTTTGTCTGGAAACACCATATATTTT. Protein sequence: CAWSVQGGVILSGNTIYF.

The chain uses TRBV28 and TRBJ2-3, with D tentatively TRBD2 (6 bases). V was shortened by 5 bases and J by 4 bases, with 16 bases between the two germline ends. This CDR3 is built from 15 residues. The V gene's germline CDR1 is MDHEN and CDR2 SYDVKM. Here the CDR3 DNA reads TGTGCCAGCAGTCCACCGGGACTTGATGCAGATACGCAGTATTTT. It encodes CASSPPGLDADTQYF. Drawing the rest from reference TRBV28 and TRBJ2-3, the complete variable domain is DVKVTQSSRYLVKRTGEKVFLECVQDMDHENMFWYRQDPGLGLRLIYFSYDVKMKEKGDIPEGYSVSREKKERFSLILESASTNQTSMYLCASSPPGLDADTQYFGPGTRLTVL.

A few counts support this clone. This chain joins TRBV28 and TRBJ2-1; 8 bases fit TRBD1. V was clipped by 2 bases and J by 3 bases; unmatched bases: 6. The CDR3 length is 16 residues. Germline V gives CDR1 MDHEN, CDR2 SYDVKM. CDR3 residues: CASSLLIGTGYNEQFF. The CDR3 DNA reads TGTGCCAGCAGTTTACTTATAGGGACAGGCTACAATGAGCAGTTCTTC.

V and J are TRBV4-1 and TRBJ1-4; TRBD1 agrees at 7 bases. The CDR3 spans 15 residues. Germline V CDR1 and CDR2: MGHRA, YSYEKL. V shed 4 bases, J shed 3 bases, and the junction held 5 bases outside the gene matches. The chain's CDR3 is CASSRQGEPNEKLFF. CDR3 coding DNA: TGCGCCAGCAGCCGCCAGGGGGAACCTAATGAAAAACTGTTTTTT.

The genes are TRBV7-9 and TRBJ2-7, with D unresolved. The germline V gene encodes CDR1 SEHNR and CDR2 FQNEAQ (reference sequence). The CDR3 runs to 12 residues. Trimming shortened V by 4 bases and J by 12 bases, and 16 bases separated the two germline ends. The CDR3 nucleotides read TGTGCCAGCAGCTCCGCGGTTCCCCCCTCGTACTTC. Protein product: CASSSAVPPSYF.

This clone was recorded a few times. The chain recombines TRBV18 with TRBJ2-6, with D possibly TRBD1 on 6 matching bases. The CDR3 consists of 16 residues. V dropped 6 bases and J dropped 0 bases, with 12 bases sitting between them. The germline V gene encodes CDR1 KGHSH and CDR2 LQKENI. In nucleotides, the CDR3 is TGTGCCAGCTCTTTGGACAGTCCCTCTGGGGCCAACGTCCTGACTTTC. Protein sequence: CASSLDSPSGANVLTF.

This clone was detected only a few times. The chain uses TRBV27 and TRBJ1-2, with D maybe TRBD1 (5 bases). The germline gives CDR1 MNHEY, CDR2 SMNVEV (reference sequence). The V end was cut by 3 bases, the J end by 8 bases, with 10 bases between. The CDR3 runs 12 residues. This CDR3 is CASSLGGVGYTF. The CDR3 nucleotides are TGTGCCAGCAGTTTGGGGGGGGTCGGCTACACCTTC.

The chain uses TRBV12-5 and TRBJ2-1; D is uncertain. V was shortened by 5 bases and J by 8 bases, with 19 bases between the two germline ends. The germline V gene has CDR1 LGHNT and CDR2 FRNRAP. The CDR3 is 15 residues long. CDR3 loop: CASGPRVEGVDEQFF. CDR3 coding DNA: TGTGCTAGTGGTCCCCGGGTAGAAGGAGTAGATGAGCAGTTCTTC.

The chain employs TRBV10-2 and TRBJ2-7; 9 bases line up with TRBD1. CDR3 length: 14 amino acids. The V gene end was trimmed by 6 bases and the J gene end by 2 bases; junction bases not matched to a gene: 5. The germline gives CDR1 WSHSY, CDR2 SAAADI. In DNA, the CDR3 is TGCGCCAGCAGAGACCGGGACAGGGCCTACGAGCAGTACTTC. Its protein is CASRDRDRAYEQYF.

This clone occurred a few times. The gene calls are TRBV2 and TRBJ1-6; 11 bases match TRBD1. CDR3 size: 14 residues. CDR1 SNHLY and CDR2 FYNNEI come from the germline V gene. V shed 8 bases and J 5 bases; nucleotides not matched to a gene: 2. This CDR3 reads CASGGQGDNSPLHF. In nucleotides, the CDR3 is TGTGCCAGCGGGGGACAGGGGGATAATTCACCCCTCCACTTT.

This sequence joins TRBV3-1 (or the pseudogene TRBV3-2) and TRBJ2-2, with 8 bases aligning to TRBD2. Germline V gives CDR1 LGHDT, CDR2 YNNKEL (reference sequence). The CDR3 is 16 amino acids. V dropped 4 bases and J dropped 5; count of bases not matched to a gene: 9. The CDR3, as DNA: TGTGCCAGCAGCCGTCGGGCGGGAGGAACTACCGGGGAGCTGTTTTTT. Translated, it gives CASSRRAGGTTGELFF.

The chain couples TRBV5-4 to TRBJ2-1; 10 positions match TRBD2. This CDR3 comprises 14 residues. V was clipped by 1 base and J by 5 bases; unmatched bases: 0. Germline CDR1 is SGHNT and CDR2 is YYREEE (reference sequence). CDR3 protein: CASSLTSGDNEQFF. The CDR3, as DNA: TGTGCCAGCAGCTTGACTAGCGGGGACAATGAGCAGTTCTTC.

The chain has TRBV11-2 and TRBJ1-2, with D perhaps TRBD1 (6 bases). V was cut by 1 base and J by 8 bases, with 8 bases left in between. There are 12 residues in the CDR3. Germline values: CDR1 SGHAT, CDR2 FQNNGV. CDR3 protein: CASSLGQGGYTF. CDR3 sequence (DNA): TGTGCCAGCAGCTTAGGTCAGGGGGGCTACACCTTC.

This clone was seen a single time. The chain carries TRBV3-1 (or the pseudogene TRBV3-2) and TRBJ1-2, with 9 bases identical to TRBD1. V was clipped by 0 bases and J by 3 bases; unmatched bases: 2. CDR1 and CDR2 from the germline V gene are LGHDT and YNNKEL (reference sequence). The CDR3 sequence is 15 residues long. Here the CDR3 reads CASSQDGTGYYGYTF. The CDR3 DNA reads TGTGCCAGCAGCCAAGACGGGACAGGGTACTATGGCTACACCTTC.

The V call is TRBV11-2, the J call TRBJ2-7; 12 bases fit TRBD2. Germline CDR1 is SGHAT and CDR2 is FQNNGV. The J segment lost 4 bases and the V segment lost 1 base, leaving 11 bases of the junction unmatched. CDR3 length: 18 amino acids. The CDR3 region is CASSLVPTTSGSPYEQYF. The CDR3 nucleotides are TGTGCCAGCAGCTTAGTCCCCACGACTAGCGGGAGCCCTTACGAGCAGTACTTC.

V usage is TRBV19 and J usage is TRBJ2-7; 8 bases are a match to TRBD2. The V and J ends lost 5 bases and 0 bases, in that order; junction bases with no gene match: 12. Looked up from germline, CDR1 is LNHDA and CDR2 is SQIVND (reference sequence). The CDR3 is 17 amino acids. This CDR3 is CASSRTSTSGYSYEQYF. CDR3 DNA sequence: TGTGCCAGTAGTCGCACCTCTACTAGCGGCTACTCCTACGAGCAGTACTTC.

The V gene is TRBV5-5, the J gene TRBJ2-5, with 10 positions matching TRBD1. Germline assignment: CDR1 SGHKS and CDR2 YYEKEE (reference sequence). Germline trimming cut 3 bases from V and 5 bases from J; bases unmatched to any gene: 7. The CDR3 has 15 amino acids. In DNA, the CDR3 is TGTGCCAGCAGCTCTACCCTGGACAGGGGGGAGACCCAGTACTTC. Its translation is CASSSTLDRGETQYF.